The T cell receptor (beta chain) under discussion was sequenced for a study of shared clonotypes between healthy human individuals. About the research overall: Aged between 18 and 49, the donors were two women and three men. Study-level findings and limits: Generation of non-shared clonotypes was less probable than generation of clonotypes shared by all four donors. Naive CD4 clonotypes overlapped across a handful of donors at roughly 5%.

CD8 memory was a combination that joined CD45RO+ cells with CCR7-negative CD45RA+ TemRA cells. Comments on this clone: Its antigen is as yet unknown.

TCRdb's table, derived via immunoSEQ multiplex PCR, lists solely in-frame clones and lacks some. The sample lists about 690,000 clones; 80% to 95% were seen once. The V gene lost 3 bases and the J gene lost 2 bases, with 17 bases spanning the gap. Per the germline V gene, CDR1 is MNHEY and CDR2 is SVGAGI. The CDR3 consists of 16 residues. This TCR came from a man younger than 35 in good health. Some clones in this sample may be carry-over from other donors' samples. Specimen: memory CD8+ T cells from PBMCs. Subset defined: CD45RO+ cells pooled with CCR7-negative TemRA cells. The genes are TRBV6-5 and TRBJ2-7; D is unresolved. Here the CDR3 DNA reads TGTGCCAGCAGTTATACCCCCCCTGCGGCCCCCTACGAGCAGTACTTC. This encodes CASSYTPPAAPYEQYF.